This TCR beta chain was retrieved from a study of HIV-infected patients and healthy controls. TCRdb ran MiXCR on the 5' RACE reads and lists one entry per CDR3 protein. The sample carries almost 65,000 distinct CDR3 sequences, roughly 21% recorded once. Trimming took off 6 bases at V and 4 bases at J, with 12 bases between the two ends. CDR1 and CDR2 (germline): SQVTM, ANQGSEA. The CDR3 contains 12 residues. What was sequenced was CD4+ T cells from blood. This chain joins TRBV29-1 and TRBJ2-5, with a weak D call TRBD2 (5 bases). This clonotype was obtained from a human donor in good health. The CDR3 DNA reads TGCAGCGTAGACCCGGCGGGAGAGACCCAGTACTTC. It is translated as CSVDPAGETQYF. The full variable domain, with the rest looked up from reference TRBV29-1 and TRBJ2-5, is SAVISQKPSRDICQRGTSLTIQCQVDSQVTMMFWYRQQPGQSLTLIATANQGSEATYESGFVIDKFPISRPNLTFSTLTVSNMSPEDSSIYLCSVDPAGETQYFGPGTRLLVL.